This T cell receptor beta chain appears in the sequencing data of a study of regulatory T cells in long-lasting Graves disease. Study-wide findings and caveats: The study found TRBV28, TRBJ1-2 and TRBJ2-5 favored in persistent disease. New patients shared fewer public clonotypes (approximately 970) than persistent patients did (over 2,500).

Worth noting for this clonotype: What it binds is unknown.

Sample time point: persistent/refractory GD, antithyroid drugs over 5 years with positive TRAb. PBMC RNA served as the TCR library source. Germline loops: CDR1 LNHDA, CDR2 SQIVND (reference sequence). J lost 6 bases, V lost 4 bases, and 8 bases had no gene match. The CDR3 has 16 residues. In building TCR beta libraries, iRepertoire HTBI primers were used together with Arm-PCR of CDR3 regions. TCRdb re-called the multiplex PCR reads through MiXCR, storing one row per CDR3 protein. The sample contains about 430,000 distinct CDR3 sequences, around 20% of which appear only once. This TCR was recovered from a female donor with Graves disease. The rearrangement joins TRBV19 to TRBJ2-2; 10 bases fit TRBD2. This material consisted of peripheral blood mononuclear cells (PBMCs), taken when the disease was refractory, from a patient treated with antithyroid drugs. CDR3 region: CASSNLAGVGAGELFF. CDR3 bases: TGTGCCAGTAGTAATCTAGCGGGAGTCGGCGCCGGGGAGCTGTTTTTT.